This T cell receptor (beta chain) stems from a study of tumor-infiltrating lymphocytes in primary liver carcinoma. In the study overall: Staged T1-T3 N0M0, the tumors had sizes that ranged from roughly 4 to 10 cm across.

Study results and caveats: Tumors and blood were compared for top-250-clone fraction, and tumors had the significantly higher value (p = 0.039). Relative to tumor region pairs, the tumor-adjacent and tumor-blood pairs showed overlap that was lower.

Germline values: CDR1 SGHDN, CDR2 FVKESK. This CDR3 comprises 13 residues. V was pared by 3 bases and J by 5 bases, with 9 bases between. From around 18-30 mg of unsorted bulk tissue, DNA and RNA were co-extracted together. Starting material of about 0.45 ug total RNA yielded TCR beta cDNA via a constant-region primer. Generation of the TCR beta libraries relied on three nested multiplex PCR rounds using slightly modified ARM-PCR. With TRBV1-TRBV30 forward primers and a C-beta reverse primer, the first two PCR rounds were run for roughly 10 cycles each. Each CDR3 protein is one row after TCRdb ran MiXCR on the multiplex PCR reads. The table has some 180,000 distinct CDR3 sequences, over 80% seen once; the top ten hold 18%. About this clonotype itself: Its specificity is not known.

The J gene is TRBJ2-3, the V gene TRBV14; TRBD2 is a possible D gene (5 bases). The source is a man between 40 and 49 years old with primary liver carcinoma and hepatitis B virus infection. Input material: tumor tissue from primary liver carcinoma. For the CDR3, the DNA is TGTGCCAGCAGCCATGAGGGCGAAGATACGCAGTATTTT. The encoded protein is CASSHEGEDTQYF.